The next 7 T cell receptor beta chains were all read from a single sample in a study of T cells in Graves' hyperthyroidism and ophthalmopathy (dated by TCRdb to between 2018 and 2021). The receptor library was made with multiplex PCR. The listed sequencing device is Illumina HiSeq 2000. The TCR beta CDR3 regions were amplified from the RNA transcripts. The TCR CDR3 was subjected to a first round of RT-PCR using the HTBI primer set and the Qiagen OneStep RT-PCR kit. In TCRdb, the public reads were trimmed at Q25 with fastp and aligned with MiXCR, with productive beta chains retained. Every distinct CDR3 protein forms one entry, paired with its most common genes and DNA. Counted in this sample were fewer than 350,000 distinct CDR3 sequences; roughly a fifth of them appeared once. Just under 40% of the sample goes to the ten largest clones. The specimen sequenced was blood. The receptors derive from a man aged 45 to 65 with Graves' ophthalmopathy.

V is TRBV6-1 and J is TRBJ1-2; D gene uncertain. Germline V gene lookup returns CDR1 MNHNS and CDR2 SASEGT. The CDR3 covers 13 residues. V shed 6 bases and J shed 2 bases, with 10 bases lying between them. The CDR3 here is CASRPGPNYGYTF. In DNA, the CDR3 is TGTGCCAGCAGACCCGGACCGAACTATGGCTACACCTTC.

In this sample, this clonotype turned up a few times. The chain combines TRBV19 with TRBJ2-3; perhaps TRBD2 as D (5 bases). The CDR3 length is 15 residues. Looked up from germline, CDR1 is LNHDA and CDR2 is SQIVND (reference sequence). V was cut by 7 bases and J by 4 bases, with 18 bases left in between. CDR3 protein: CASKHSRDEADTQYF. The CDR3 region has the DNA TGTGCCAGTAAGCATAGTCGGGATGAGGCAGATACGCAGTATTTT.

V is TRBV3-1 and J is TRBJ2-7; D is possibly TRBD1 (5 bases). This CDR3 has 14 amino acids. Trimming shortened V by 5 bases and J by 2 bases, and 13 bases separated the two germline ends. Germline CDR1 LGHDT, CDR2 YNNKEL (reference sequence). DNA for the CDR3: TGTGCCAGCAGCTCACCTGACAGAACCTACGAGCAGTACTTC. This translates into CASSSPDRTYEQYF.

This clonotype was found many times. The CDR3 bases are TGCGCCAGCAGCTTGTGGGGACAGGGTCACTCCTACGAGCAGTACTTC. Protein product: CASSLWGQGHSYEQYF. The J gene is TRBJ2-7, the V gene TRBV5-1; 9 bases are a match to TRBD1. After removal of 1 base from V and 0 bases from J, the junction contained 5 bases not matched to a gene. The CDR3 length is 16 residues. In germline, CDR1 is SGHRS, CDR2 YFSETQ.

This clonotype was detected only a few times. The genes are TRBV7-8 and TRBJ1-2; tentative D call: TRBD1 (5 bases). This CDR3 spans 14 amino acids. The V and J ends lost 5 bases and 6 bases respectively, with 16 bases between them. Germline V gene lookup returns CDR1 SGHVS and CDR2 FQNEAQ. CDR3: CASSPRSGLDGYTF. DNA of the CDR3: TGTGCCAGCAGCCCCAGGTCAGGGTTGGATGGCTACACCTTC.

This chain links TRBV28 with TRBJ2-3, with D maybe TRBD1 (6 bases). Germline CDR1 is MDHEN and CDR2 is SYDVKM. The CDR3 has 13 residues. With 4 bases removed from V and 6 bases from J, the gap between germline ends came to 11 bases. This CDR3 is CASSWEQGDTQYF. The CDR3 DNA follows: TGTGCCAGCAGTTGGGAACAGGGTGATACGCAGTATTTT.

Points on this clonotype: This may be a read error, as it is one base from a much larger clone. V gene TRBV29-1 combines with J gene TRBJ1-1, with 7 positions matching TRBD1. CDR1 SQVTM and CDR2 ANQGSEA come from the germline V gene. V gave up 6 bases and J gave up 2 bases; unmatched junction bases: 9. CDR3 size: 14 residues. The CDR3 loop is CSVREGTANTEAFF. The CDR3 DNA is TGCAGCGTGCGGGAGGGGACAGCAAACACTGAAGCTTTCTTT.